These T cell receptor beta chains were read from a single sample in a study of human T cells and chemical hapten exposure. Using its own MiXCR run on the RACE reads, TCRdb lists one record per CDR3 protein. This sample has roughly 100,000 distinct CDR3 sequences, with about 34% found just once. Material: whole blood, obtained in connection with sensitization to the hapten diphenylcyclopropenone (DPC). All receptors come from a man aged 35 to 55 with alopecia areata. Some clones in this sample may be carry-over from other donors' samples. CDR3s include the opening cysteine and the closing phenylalanine or tryptophan. The D gene is left open where the match is weak. Clone size appears in some rows only: once, few, many, or a class for an expanded clone.

j_call v_call d_call clone_size cdr3_nt cdr3_aa
TRBJ2-5 TRBV4-2 NA NA TGTGCCAGCAGCCAAACGGCCCGGGAAGAGACCCAGTACTTC CASSQTAREETQYF
TRBJ2-3 TRBV5-1 NA NA TGCGCCAGCAGCTTGGCGGGGGGCGATACGCAGTATTTT CASSLAGGDTQYF
TRBJ1-1 TRBV12-3/TRBV12-4 NA NA TGTGCCAGCAGTGCCAGGGAGAGCACTGAAGCTTTCTTT CASSARESTEAFF
TRBJ2-7 TRBV12-3/TRBV12-4 TRBD1 few TGTGCCAGCAGTTTAGGGACAGGGCTAGACGAGCAGTACTTC CASSLGTGLDEQYF
TRBJ2-6 TRBV12-3/TRBV12-4 NA NA TGTGCCAGTTGGGGGCCCTCTGGGGCCAACGTCCTGACTTTC CASWGPSGANVLTF
TRBJ1-4 TRBV12-3/TRBV12-4 NA few TGTGCCAGCAGTACGGACAGACGGGGTAATGAAAAACTGTTTTTT CASSTDRRGNEKLFF
TRBJ2-7 TRBV6-1 NA few TGTGCCAGCAGTGAATTGGTAGGGACCCAGCCGCTTTACGAGCAGTACTTC CASSELVGTQPLYEQYF
TRBJ2-4 TRBV7-9 NA few TGTGCCAGCAGCCCCCCCGGACTTTCCGGAAACATTCAGTACTTC CASSPPGLSGNIQYF
TRBJ2-1 TRBV20-1 NA NA TGCAGTGCTAGAATCCCGGGAACTCGCAATGAGCAGTTCTTC CSARIPGTRNEQFF
TRBJ2-3 TRBV10-3 TRBD2 NA TGTGCCATCAGTGCCTTACTAGCGGGCACAGATACGCAGTATTTT CAISALLAGTDTQYF